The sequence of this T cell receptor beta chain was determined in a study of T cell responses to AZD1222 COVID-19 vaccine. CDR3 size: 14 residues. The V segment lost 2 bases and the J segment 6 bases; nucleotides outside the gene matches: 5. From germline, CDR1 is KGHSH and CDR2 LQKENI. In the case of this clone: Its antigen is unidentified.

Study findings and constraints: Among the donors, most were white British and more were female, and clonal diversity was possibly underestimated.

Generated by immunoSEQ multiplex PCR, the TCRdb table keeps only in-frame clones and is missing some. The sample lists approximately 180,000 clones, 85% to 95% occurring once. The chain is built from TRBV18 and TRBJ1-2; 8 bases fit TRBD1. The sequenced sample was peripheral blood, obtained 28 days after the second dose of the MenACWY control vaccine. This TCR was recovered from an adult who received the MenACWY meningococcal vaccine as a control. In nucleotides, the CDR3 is TGTGCCAGCTCACCAGACAGGGGCATGGATGGCTACACCTTC. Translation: CASSPDRGMDGYTF.